These T cell receptor beta chains were read from a single sample in a study of a mutant IDH1 vaccine in newly diagnosed glioma. Assay used: immunoSEQ multiplex PCR; TCRdb lists only in-frame clones, some missing. The profile shows 38,000 or so clones, around 80% of them singletons. These receptors' antigens are unknown. Sample: peripheral blood mononuclear cells (PBMCs), taken from a glioma patient whose treatment included an IDH1 peptide vaccine. The receptors derive from a woman in her twenties or thirties with glioma. Some clones in this sample may be carry-over from other donors' samples. CDR3s include the opening cysteine and the closing phenylalanine or tryptophan. A D gene is named only where the DNA matches it firmly. Rows give clone size only sometimes, using once, few, many, or a class for an expanded clone.

v_call: TRBV30
j_call: TRBJ2-1
clone_size: .
d_call: .
cdr3_nt: TGTGCCTGGAGCCGCTCCTACAATGAGCAGTTCTTC
cdr3_aa: CAWSRSYNEQFF

v_call: TRBV6-1
j_call: TRBJ1-4
clone_size: once
d_call: .
cdr3_nt: TGTGCCAGCAGTACCTTGGACGGCCTTTGGGAAAAACTGTTTTTT
cdr3_aa: CASSTLDGLWEKLFF

v_call: TRBV18
j_call: TRBJ1-1
clone_size: .
d_call: TRBD1
cdr3_nt: TGTGCCAGCTCAGCCGGGACAGGGAACACTGAAGCTTTCTTT
cdr3_aa: CASSAGTGNTEAFF

v_call: TRBV27
j_call: TRBJ2-7
clone_size: .
d_call: TRBD2
cdr3_nt: TGTGCCAGCAGGCTAGCGGGAGGGCCCTACGAGCAGTACTTC
cdr3_aa: CASRLAGGPYEQYF

v_call: TRBV6-1
j_call: TRBJ1-6
clone_size: once
d_call: .
cdr3_nt: TGTGCCAGCAGTGAATGGGCAGGACCTAGTAATTCACCCCTCCACTTT
cdr3_aa: CASSEWAGPSNSPLHF

v_call: TRBV25-1
j_call: TRBJ2-5
clone_size: .
d_call: .
cdr3_nt: TGTGCCAGCACCCAGGGGGAGACCCAGTACTTC
cdr3_aa: CASTQGETQYF

v_call: TRBV2
j_call: TRBJ2-1
clone_size: few
d_call: TRBD2
cdr3_nt: TGTGCCAGCAGAGCTAGCGGGGCCTACAATGAGCAGTTCTTC
cdr3_aa: CASRASGAYNEQFF

v_call: TRBV6-5
j_call: TRBJ2-2
clone_size: once
d_call: .
cdr3_nt: TGTGCCAGCAGTACTGCGCCGAACACCGGGGAGCTGTTTTTT
cdr3_aa: CASSTAPNTGELFF

v_call: TRBV30
j_call: TRBJ2-1
clone_size: .
d_call: .
cdr3_nt: TGTGCCTGGAGTGTATACCCCCGGGATGAGCAGTTCTTC
cdr3_aa: CAWSVYPRDEQFF

v_call: TRBV7-8
j_call: TRBJ2-7
clone_size: .
d_call: .
cdr3_nt: TGTGCCAGCAGCGCCGAAAGGGGACCTTTCTACGAGCAGTACTTC
cdr3_aa: CASSAERGPFYEQYF

v_call: TRBV27
j_call: TRBJ2-5
clone_size: .
d_call: .
cdr3_nt: TGTGCCAGCAGTACCACCCCCCCGAGGGAGACCCAGTACTTC
cdr3_aa: CASSTTPPRETQYF

v_call: TRBV18
j_call: TRBJ1-3
clone_size: once
d_call: .
cdr3_nt: TGTGCCAGCTCACCACAGGGAAACACCATATATTTT
cdr3_aa: CASSPQGNTIYF

v_call: TRBV29-1
j_call: TRBJ2-3
clone_size: .
d_call: TRBD2
cdr3_nt: TGCAGCGTTGTGGCCGGGAGCGGGGGAACGCAGTATTTT
cdr3_aa: CSVVAGSGGTQYF

v_call: TRBV4-2
j_call: TRBJ2-3
clone_size: .
d_call: TRBD2
cdr3_nt: TGTGCCAGCAGCCAAGCTCCTAGCGGGAGGTTGACAGATACGCAGTATTTT
cdr3_aa: CASSQAPSGRLTDTQYF

v_call: TRBV2
j_call: TRBJ1-3
clone_size: .
d_call: .
cdr3_nt: TGTGCCAGCAGATCCAGGGTTTCCTCTGGAAACACCATATATTTT
cdr3_aa: CASRSRVSSGNTIYF

v_call: TRBV9
j_call: TRBJ1-1
clone_size: few
d_call: .
cdr3_nt: TGTGCCAGCAGCCTAGTACGTCGGGGGAACACTGAAGCTTTCTTT
cdr3_aa: CASSLVRRGNTEAFF

v_call: TRBV18
j_call: TRBJ2-7
clone_size: .
d_call: .
cdr3_nt: TGTGCCAGCTCACCGGTTGTCCCCTACGAGCAGTACTTC
cdr3_aa: CASSPVVPYEQYF

v_call: TRBV2
j_call: TRBJ2-7
clone_size: .
d_call: .
cdr3_nt: TGTGCCAGCAGTGAAGGTGGTCTTGGAATGGGGGAGCAGTACTTC
cdr3_aa: CASSEGGLGMGEQYF

v_call: TRBV5-1
j_call: TRBJ1-4
clone_size: .
d_call: TRBD1
cdr3_nt: TGCGCCAGCAGCCCAACTCGATACAGGGGTACTAATGAAAAACTGTTTTTT
cdr3_aa: CASSPTRYRGTNEKLFF

v_call: TRBV10-2
j_call: TRBJ2-5
clone_size: .
d_call: .
cdr3_nt: TGCGCCAGCAGGGCCCTCGGGTCCGGGACCCAGTACTTC
cdr3_aa: CASRALGSGTQYF

v_call: TRBV2
j_call: TRBJ2-5
clone_size: .
d_call: TRBD2
cdr3_nt: TGTGCCAGCAGCCCTAGCGGGAGCGGTAGGGAGACCCAGTACTTC
cdr3_aa: CASSPSGSGRETQYF

v_call: TRBV27
j_call: TRBJ1-5
clone_size: .
d_call: .
cdr3_nt: TGTGCCAGCAGTTTGTGGGGGGCACGGCCCCAGCATTTT
cdr3_aa: CASSLWGARPQHF

v_call: TRBV9
j_call: TRBJ2-1
clone_size: .
d_call: TRBD2
cdr3_nt: TGTGCCAGCAGCGGAGGACTAGCGGTTTCCAATGAGCAGTTCTTC
cdr3_aa: CASSGGLAVSNEQFF

v_call: TRBV27
j_call: TRBJ2-3
clone_size: .
d_call: .
cdr3_nt: TGTGCCAGCAGAGGGTACCCAGATACGCAGTATTTT
cdr3_aa: CASRGYPDTQYF

v_call: TRBV30
j_call: TRBJ2-7
clone_size: .
d_call: .
cdr3_nt: TGTGCCTTTTACAGGGCCTCGAGGAACGAGCAGTACTTC
cdr3_aa: CAFYRASRNEQYF

v_call: TRBV7-9
j_call: TRBJ2-3
clone_size: once
d_call: .
cdr3_nt: TGTGCCAGCAGCTTAAGCCCAGCCCGGGATACGCAGTATTTT
cdr3_aa: CASSLSPARDTQYF

v_call: TRBV6-1
j_call: TRBJ1-2
clone_size: .
d_call: .
cdr3_nt: TGTGCCAGTCCTGCACCGGGGGTGAACTATGGCTACACCTTC
cdr3_aa: CASPAPGVNYGYTF

v_call: TRBV9
j_call: TRBJ2-1
clone_size: .
d_call: TRBD2
cdr3_nt: TGTGCCAGCAGCGTTGGGGCTAGCGGGGATGAGCAGTTCTTC
cdr3_aa: CASSVGASGDEQFF

v_call: TRBV28
j_call: TRBJ2-5
clone_size: once
d_call: TRBD2
cdr3_nt: TGTGCCAGCAGTGTAGCGGGAGGAGGGGAGACCCAGTACTTC
cdr3_aa: CASSVAGGGETQYF

v_call: TRBV30
j_call: TRBJ1-1
clone_size: .
d_call: .
cdr3_nt: TGTGCCTGGAGTGTACAGCCCATGAACACTGAAGCTTTCTTT
cdr3_aa: CAWSVQPMNTEAFF

v_call: TRBV18
j_call: TRBJ2-7
clone_size: .
d_call: TRBD1
cdr3_nt: TGTGCCAGCTCACCGACAGGGCCGGTGGGCGAGCAGTACTTC
cdr3_aa: CASSPTGPVGEQYF

v_call: TRBV5-8
j_call: TRBJ1-3
clone_size: .
d_call: .
cdr3_nt: TGTGCCAGCAGCGGGGGGAGCGCTGGAAACACCATATATTTT
cdr3_aa: CASSGGSAGNTIYF

v_call: TRBV7-2
j_call: TRBJ2-1
clone_size: .
d_call: TRBD1
cdr3_nt: TGTGCCAGCAGTTTCTACAGGGGGAACTACAATGAGCAGTTCTTC
cdr3_aa: CASSFYRGNYNEQFF

v_call: TRBV30
j_call: TRBJ2-5
clone_size: .
d_call: .
cdr3_nt: TGTGCCTGGAGTGACCTTGGGGGGATGGGAGAGACCCAGTACTTC
cdr3_aa: CAWSDLGGMGETQYF

v_call: TRBV6-5
j_call: TRBJ2-4
clone_size: .
d_call: .
cdr3_nt: TGTGCCAGCAGTTACGGTGGAGGGCTAGCCAAAAACATTCAGTACTTC
cdr3_aa: CASSYGGGLAKNIQYF

v_call: TRBV10-3
j_call: TRBJ2-3
clone_size: few
d_call: .
cdr3_nt: TGTGCCATCAAAGGCGCTTTTAGCACAGATACGCAGTATTTT
cdr3_aa: CAIKGAFSTDTQYF

v_call: TRBV30
j_call: TRBJ1-5
clone_size: .
d_call: .
cdr3_nt: TGTGCCTGGAGTGAGGCGGGGGGGCCCAATCAGCCCCAGCATTTT
cdr3_aa: CAWSEAGGPNQPQHF

v_call: TRBV29-1
j_call: TRBJ2-3
clone_size: .
d_call: .
cdr3_nt: TGCAGCGTTGATAGGGGGTCTTACACAGATACGCAGTATTTT
cdr3_aa: CSVDRGSYTDTQYF

v_call: TRBV28
j_call: TRBJ2-7
clone_size: .
d_call: .
cdr3_nt: TGTGCCAGCAGTTTATGGGCCCGCTACGAGCAGTACTTC
cdr3_aa: CASSLWARYEQYF

v_call: TRBV6-5
j_call: TRBJ2-7
clone_size: .
d_call: TRBD1
cdr3_nt: TGTGCCAGCACCGGGACAGGGTACTACGAGCAGTACTTC
cdr3_aa: CASTGTGYYEQYF

v_call: TRBV7-9
j_call: TRBJ2-7
clone_size: .
d_call: TRBD2
cdr3_nt: TGTGCCAGCAGCCCATCGACTAGCGGGAGCTCCTACGAGCAGTACTTC
cdr3_aa: CASSPSTSGSSYEQYF

v_call: TRBV30
j_call: TRBJ1-1
clone_size: few
d_call: .
cdr3_nt: TGTGCCTGGAGTGTATGGGGTAACACTGAAGCTTTCTTT
cdr3_aa: CAWSVWGNTEAFF

v_call: TRBV10-1
j_call: TRBJ2-2
clone_size: .
d_call: .
cdr3_nt: TGCGCCAGCAGTGAGCCGAGGCAGGGCTTGAACACCGGGGAGCTGTTTTTT
cdr3_aa: CASSEPRQGLNTGELFF

v_call: TRBV19
j_call: TRBJ2-7
clone_size: once
d_call: .
cdr3_nt: TGTGCCAGTAGTATAACCCAGCGGCCCACCTACGAGCAGTACTTC
cdr3_aa: CASSITQRPTYEQYF

v_call: TRBV27
j_call: TRBJ1-5
clone_size: .
d_call: .
cdr3_nt: TGTGCCAGCAGTTCCTACCGGGCCGGGGCTAGTCAGCCCCAGCATTTT
cdr3_aa: CASSSYRAGASQPQHF

v_call: TRBV6-6
j_call: TRBJ1-2
clone_size: .
d_call: TRBD1
cdr3_nt: TGTGCCAGCGCCCCAGGGGGGAACTATGGCTACACCTTC
cdr3_aa: CASAPGGNYGYTF

v_call: TRBV4-1
j_call: TRBJ2-7
clone_size: .
d_call: .
cdr3_nt: TGCGCCAGCAGCCCGTCTCAACTATCATCCTACGAGCAGTACTTC
cdr3_aa: CASSPSQLSSYEQYF

v_call: TRBV6-4
j_call: TRBJ1-1
clone_size: .
d_call: .
cdr3_nt: TGTGCCAGCAGCCCTGGGGGGCCGACTGAAGCTTTCTTT
cdr3_aa: CASSPGGPTEAFF

v_call: TRBV5-1
j_call: TRBJ1-2
clone_size: .
d_call: .
cdr3_nt: TGCGCCAGCACCATCGGGGGGGCTGGATATGGCTACACCTTC
cdr3_aa: CASTIGGAGYGYTF

v_call: TRBV30
j_call: TRBJ2-7
clone_size: .
d_call: .
cdr3_nt: TGTGCCTGGGCCCTCGGGGGGCCCTACGAGCAGTACTTC
cdr3_aa: CAWALGGPYEQYF

v_call: TRBV30
j_call: TRBJ1-4
clone_size: .
d_call: TRBD1
cdr3_nt: TGTGCCGTTTCAGGGGGGTGGGGTGAAAAACTGTTTTTT
cdr3_aa: CAVSGGWGEKLFF

v_call: TRBV30
j_call: TRBJ2-5
clone_size: once
d_call: TRBD1
cdr3_nt: TGTGCCTGGAGTTACAGGGGGCATGAGACCCAGTACTTC
cdr3_aa: CAWSYRGHETQYF

v_call: TRBV29-1
j_call: TRBJ1-4
clone_size: few
d_call: .
cdr3_nt: TGCAGCGTTGAAGTCAGAGGGGGAAATGAAAAACTGTTTTTT
cdr3_aa: CSVEVRGGNEKLFF